One and the same sample provided the 23 T cell receptor beta chains below, sequenced in a study of shared clonotypes between healthy human individuals. Sequencing was performed with immunoSEQ multiplex PCR; in TCRdb, only in-frame clones are kept and a portion is missing. Of around 510,000 clones in the sample, approximately 95% were seen once. The sequencing sample was made of naive CD4+ T cells sorted from blood. Subset reported: CD45RA+ positively selected. Receptors were obtained from a young woman in good health.

The chain uses TRBV15 and TRBJ2-5; 7 nucleotides agree with TRBD2. The J call may be mistaken, given a closer DNA end match to TRBJ2-7. Germline CDR1 reads LNHNV; CDR2 reads YYDKDF (reference sequence). The CDR3 runs 15 residues. CDR3 residues: CATSRVQRGHYEQYF. The CDR3 DNA follows: TGTGCCACCAGCAGAGTACAGCGGGGCCACTACGAGCAGTACTTC.

V gene TRBV7-2 combines with J gene TRBJ1-3; 7 bases agree with TRBD1. Per germline, CDR1 SGHTA and CDR2 FQGNSA. CDR3 length equals 14 residues. After removal of 5 bases from V and 2 bases from J, the junction contained 3 bases not matched to a gene. The CDR3, as DNA: TGTGCCAGCAGCATGACAGGGACTGGAAACACCATATATTTT. It encodes CASSMTGTGNTIYF.

The J gene is TRBJ1-1, the V gene TRBV10-3; a possible D gene is TRBD1 (5 bases). Germline CDR1 ENHRY, CDR2 SYGVKD. Trimming removed 10 bases from V and 1 base from J, with 13 bases in between. This CDR3 has 13 residues. CDR3 region: CATLGQENTEAFF. CDR3 sequence (DNA): TGTGCCACCTTGGGGCAGGAGAACACTGAAGCTTTCTTT.

V and J are TRBV4-1 and TRBJ2-5; tentative D call: TRBD2 (6 bases). With 0 bases removed from V and 5 bases from J, the gap between germline ends came to 16 bases. CDR1 and CDR2 (germline): MGHRA, YSYEKL. CDR3 length: 16 residues. The CDR3 DNA is TGCGCCAGCAGCCAAGACCGGGGGACGGACACGGAGACCCAGTACTTC. Its translation: CASSQDRGTDTETQYF.

This rearrangement joins TRBV11-3 to TRBJ2-1, with D tentatively TRBD2 (6 bases). The germline CDR1 and CDR2 sequences are SGHNT and YENEEA. CDR3 length: 15 amino acids. The V end lost 3 bases, the J end lost 0 bases, and 9 bases lay between the germline ends. CDR3 region: CASSLMGGSYNEQFF. The DNA of the CDR3 is TGTGCCAGCAGCTTGATGGGGGGCTCCTACAATGAGCAGTTCTTC.

The CDR3 bases are TGTGCCAGCAGCCCGGACAGTAACTATGGCTACACCTTC. This codes for CASSPDSNYGYTF. The chain is built from TRBV7-8 and TRBJ1-2; D perhaps matches TRBD1 (6 bases). V lost 5 bases, J lost 1 base, and 8 bases lay in between. CDR1 and CDR2 (germline): SGHVS, FQNEAQ. The CDR3 totals 13 residues.

This chain uses TRBV7-9 with TRBJ1-2, with 8 bases aligning to TRBD1. The germline V gene encodes CDR1 SEHNR and CDR2 FQNEAQ (reference sequence). The junction had 3 bases not matched to a gene; V was cut back by 5 bases and J by 4 bases. The length of the CDR3 is 13 residues. The CDR3 loop reads CASSLGTGYGYTF. The CDR3, as DNA: TGTGCCAGCAGCCTGGGGACAGGCTATGGCTACACCTTC. Using reference TRBV7-9 and TRBJ1-2 for the parts outside the CDR3, the full variable domain is DTGVSQNPRHKITKRGQNVTFRCDPISEHNRLYWYRQTLGQGPEFLTYFQNEAQLEKSRLLSDRFSAERPKGSFSTLEIQRTEQGDSAMYLCASSLGTGYGYTFGSGTRLTVV.

The V gene is TRBV5-1, the J gene TRBJ2-5; 10 bases agree with TRBD1. Germline V gene lookup returns CDR1 SGHRS and CDR2 YFSETQ. This CDR3 comprises 15 residues. The trim removed 4 bases at V and 5 bases at J, leaving 8 bases unmatched. CDR3 sequence: CASSPGQGVAETQYF. As DNA, the CDR3 is TGCGCCAGCAGCCCCGGACAGGGGGTTGCGGAGACCCAGTACTTC.

The gene calls are TRBV2 and TRBJ2-7, with 9 bases aligning to TRBD1. This CDR3 contains 14 residues. After removal of 10 bases from V and 7 bases from J, the junction contained 14 bases not matched to a gene. Germline-derived CDR1 and CDR2 are SNHLY and FYNNEI. CDR3 DNA sequence: TGTGCCACCACGACCGGGACAGGGTATCTGGAGCAGTACTTC. It is translated as CATTTGTGYLEQYF.

The V call is TRBV7-2, the J call TRBJ2-7, with 10 bases lining up with TRBD2. This CDR3 is 18 amino acids long. V lost 2 bases and J lost 6; bases outside the gene matches: 16. Germline V gene sequence: CDR1 SGHTA, CDR2 FQGNSA. In nucleotides, the CDR3 is TGTGCCAGCAGCTTAATGCGGACCTCGGGACTAGCGTATCTCGAGCAGTACTTC. Its translation: CASSLMRTSGLAYLEQYF.

The chain couples TRBV28 to TRBJ1-5, with TRBD1 matching 7 bases. The V gene end was trimmed by 7 bases and the J gene end by 6 bases; junction bases not matched to a gene: 6. Per germline, CDR1 MDHEN and CDR2 SYDVKM. The length of the CDR3 is 13 residues. DNA for the CDR3: TGTGCCAGCACTACAGGGGTAGGTCAGCCCCAGCATTTT. This encodes CASTTGVGQPQHF.

V is TRBV5-6 and J is TRBJ2-5; 11 bases map to TRBD2. The CDR3 runs 19 residues. V gave up 4 bases and J gave up 4 bases; unmatched junction bases: 18. Germline values: CDR1 SGHDT, CDR2 YYEEEE. In DNA, the CDR3 is TGTGCCAGCAGCATTAATCTTGGGTCTAGCGGGAGGACGGGAGAGACCCAGTACTTC. Protein: CASSINLGSSGRTGETQYF.

This chain uses TRBV27 with TRBJ2-1; TRBD1 aligns across 11 bases. The CDR3 length is 14 residues. The V and J ends lost 7 bases and 9 bases, in that order; junction bases with no gene match: 8. Germline CDR1 and CDR2: MNHEY and SMNVEV (reference sequence). CDR3 protein: CASTGTGGSSEQFF. CDR3 bases: TGTGCCAGCACCGGGACAGGGGGAAGCTCTGAGCAGTTCTTC.

The count of this clone is one. The chain has TRBV6-5 and TRBJ1-2; TRBD1 is a possible D gene (5 bases). V was cut by 6 bases and J by 4 bases, with 18 bases left in between. Germline CDR1 and CDR2: MNHEY and SVGAGI. The CDR3 consists of 15 residues. The CDR3: CASSPRGGGTYGYTF. The CDR3 nucleotides read TGTGCCAGCAGCCCCCGGGGTGGGGGTACCTATGGCTACACCTTC.

This chain links TRBV28 with TRBJ2-5, with 13 bases that match TRBD2. This CDR3 contains 17 residues. The ends lost 5 bases at V and 0 bases at J; junction bases unmatched: 6. CDR1 MDHEN and CDR2 SYDVKM come from the germline V gene. The CDR3 DNA is TGTGCCAGCAGTCCGGGGACTAGCGGGATTTACCAAGAGACCCAGTACTTC. It yields the protein CASSPGTSGIYQETQYF.

The rearrangement joins TRBV10-2 to TRBJ1-2; D is possibly TRBD1 (6 bases). The CDR3 totals 14 residues. Germline CDR1 WSHSY, CDR2 SAAADI. The V end lost 11 bases, the J end lost 4 bases, and 20 bases lay between the germline ends. The CDR3 loop reads CASRKGDLSYGYTF. CDR3 nucleotide sequence: TGCGCCTCTAGGAAGGGGGACCTTTCCTATGGCTACACCTTC.

V usage is TRBV6-1 and J usage is TRBJ1-4; D is unclear. Trimming left V 3 bases short and J 8 bases short, with 16 bases between. The CDR3 totals 15 residues. Germline V gene sequence: CDR1 MNHNS, CDR2 SASEGT. The CDR3 region has the DNA TGTGCCAGCAGTGACGGATCGGGCGGTTGGGAAAAACTGTTTTTT. This sequence encodes CASSDGSGGWEKLFF.

The genes are TRBV7-2 and TRBJ2-7, with TRBD2 identical over 11 bases. Germline CDR1 is SGHTA and CDR2 is FQGNSA. The CDR3 consists of 15 residues. Trimming at V came to 0 bases and at J to 6 bases, leaving 4 bases not matched to a gene. The CDR3 sequence is CASSLALLAGVEQYF. The DNA of the CDR3 is TGTGCCAGCAGCTTAGCGCTACTAGCGGGAGTCGAGCAGTACTTC.

The genes are TRBV28 and TRBJ1-2; 8 nucleotides agree with TRBD1. Germline values: CDR1 MDHEN, CDR2 SYDVKM. The V and J ends lost 7 bases and 4 bases, in that order; junction bases with no gene match: 5. The CDR3 runs to 13 residues. The CDR3 here is CASIGQGGYGYTF. The CDR3 DNA follows: TGTGCCAGCATCGGACAGGGAGGCTATGGCTACACCTTC.

The V gene is TRBV7-9, the J gene TRBJ2-5; D not certain. The CDR3 spans 12 residues. Trimming took off 3 bases at V and 3 bases at J, with 5 bases between the two ends. From germline, CDR1 is SEHNR and CDR2 FQNEAQ (reference sequence). The CDR3 loop reads CASSFQEETQYF. As DNA, the CDR3 is TGTGCCAGCAGCTTCCAGGAAGAGACCCAGTACTTC.

The rearrangement links TRBV28 to TRBJ1-2; 8 nucleotides agree with TRBD1. Trimming took 4 bases from V and 4 from J; bases not matched to a gene: 5. CDR3 length equals 14 residues. From germline, CDR1 is MDHEN and CDR2 SYDVKM. The CDR3 is CASSSVGQVYGYTF. CDR3 DNA: TGTGCCAGCAGTTCCGTGGGACAGGTCTATGGCTACACCTTC.

The chain couples TRBV6-1 to TRBJ1-1, with TRBD1 as a possible D gene (5 bases). Trimming took 6 bases from V and 1 from J, leaving 6 bases between them. Germline CDR1 and CDR2: MNHNS and SASEGT. The CDR3 is 12 amino acids. The CDR3 protein is CASSDRNTEAFF. Written as DNA, the CDR3 is TGTGCCAGCAGCGACAGGAACACTGAAGCTTTCTTT.

As regards this clone: The sample has other DNA sequences that encode this CDR3 too. This sequence joins TRBV7-3 and TRBJ1-1; the D gene is possibly TRBD1 (6 bases). CDR3 length: 13 amino acids. Germline CDR1 and CDR2: SGHTA and FQGTGA. Trimming shortened V by 5 bases and J by 1 base, and 8 bases separated the two germline ends. CDR3 nucleotides: TGTGCCAGCAGCCTGACAGGGAACACTGAAGCTTTCTTT. The encoded protein is CASSLTGNTEAFF.